The rows below give T cell receptor beta chains drawn from one sample of a study of shared clonotypes between healthy human individuals. Profiled with immunoSEQ multiplex PCR; TCRdb holds only in-frame clones, not every one. The data contain over 2 million clones, about nine tenths of them singletons. Material for sequencing was naive CD4+ T cells from PBMCs. These receptors were obtained from a young man in good health. Some clones in this sample may be carry-over from other donors' samples. CDR3s include the opening cysteine and the closing phenylalanine or tryptophan. A D gene is named only where the DNA matches it firmly. The size field is filled for only some rows; it gives once, few, many or a size class.

DNA: TGTGCCAGCAGCGTAGCTGGAGGGCTCTCCTACAATGAGCAGTTCTTC; CDR3: CASSVAGGLSYNEQFF; D: -; V: TRBV9; J: TRBJ2-1; size: -
DNA: TGTGCCAGCAGGCCTAGCGGGAGAGGCTACGAGCAGTACTTC; CDR3: CASRPSGRGYEQYF; D: TRBD2; V: TRBV7-9; J: TRBJ2-7; size: -
DNA: TGTGCCAGCAGCTTAACCAGGGGGGACACTGAAGCTTTCTTT; CDR3: CASSLTRGDTEAFF; D: TRBD1; V: TRBV7-3; J: TRBJ1-1; size: -
DNA: TGCGCCAGCAGCCGAGGACGAACTGGGGCCAACGTCCTGACTTTC; CDR3: CASSRGRTGANVLTF; D: -; V: TRBV5-1; J: TRBJ2-6; size: once
DNA: TGTGCCAGCAGCTTAGTGACGGTACGATACGAGCAGTACTTC; CDR3: CASSLVTVRYEQYF; D: -; V: TRBV11-2; J: TRBJ2-7; size: -
DNA: TGTGCCAGCAGCTTAGCGTATCTCACATCCCCCCTCACCGGGGAGCTGTTTTTT; CDR3: CASSLAYLTSPLTGELFF; D: -; V: TRBV7-9; J: TRBJ2-2; size: -
DNA: TGTGCCAGCAGCTTAGTGGCGCGGGGCACAGATACGCAGTATTTT; CDR3: CASSLVARGTDTQYF; D: -; V: TRBV7-8; J: TRBJ2-3; size: -
DNA: TGTGCCACCCGGCCCCGACGGGGGGGGGTGCTTACTAACTATGGCTACACCTTC; CDR3: CATRPRRGGVLTNYGYTF; D: -; V: TRBV15; J: TRBJ1-2; size: -
DNA: TGTGCCAGCAGTTTAGCGGGAGGGCCCGGGGAGCTGTTTTTT; CDR3: CASSLAGGPGELFF; D: TRBD2; V: TRBV28; J: TRBJ2-2; size: few
DNA: TGCGGAGGTAAGGGAGGGGTGGATAATTCACCCCTCCACTTT; CDR3: CGGKGGVDNSPLHF; D: -; V: TRBV29-1; J: TRBJ1-6; size: -
DNA: TGTGCCAGCTCAAATCCGGGACTAGCGGGCCACGAGCAGTACTTC; CDR3: CASSNPGLAGHEQYF; D: TRBD2; V: TRBV18; J: TRBJ2-7; size: -
DNA: TGTGCCAGCAGCCGAGCAGGATCCTACGAGCAGTACTTC; CDR3: CASSRAGSYEQYF; D: -; V: TRBV5-5; J: TRBJ2-7; size: -
DNA: TGTGCCAGCAGCTGGGGACTAGCGGGATCGGGCGAGCAGTACTTC; CDR3: CASSWGLAGSGEQYF; D: TRBD2; V: TRBV5-8; J: TRBJ2-7; size: -
DNA: TGTGCCAGCAATCTAGCGGGAGTCGAAGAGACCCAGTACTTC; CDR3: CASNLAGVEETQYF; D: TRBD2; V: TRBV2; J: TRBJ2-5; size: -
DNA: TGTGCCAGCAGGGATTCTAATGAAAAACTGTTTTTT; CDR3: CASRDSNEKLFF; D: -; V: TRBV7-9; J: TRBJ1-4; size: -
DNA: TGTGCCTGGACACTCCAAGAGACCCAGTACTTC; CDR3: CAWTLQETQYF; D: -; V: TRBV30; J: TRBJ2-5; size: -
DNA: TGTGCCAGCAGTCGACCGGGACTAGCGGCCTCAGATACGCAGTATTTT; CDR3: CASSRPGLAASDTQYF; D: TRBD2; V: TRBV2; J: TRBJ2-3; size: -
DNA: TGTGCCTGGAGGCCCTGGGACAGGGATGGCTACACCTTC; CDR3: CAWRPWDRDGYTF; D: TRBD1; V: TRBV30; J: TRBJ1-2; size: -
DNA: TGTGCCAGCTCAACACTGGGGGGAACAGATACGCAGTATTTT; CDR3: CASSTLGGTDTQYF; D: -; V: TRBV18; J: TRBJ2-3; size: -
DNA: TGTGCCAGCAGCGCAGGACAGAACACTGAAGCTTTCTTT; CDR3: CASSAGQNTEAFF; D: -; V: TRBV9; J: TRBJ1-1; size: -
DNA: TGTGCCAGCTCACTAGGTTTTCCTATCACCGGGGAGCTGTTTTTT; CDR3: CASSLGFPITGELFF; D: -; V: TRBV18; J: TRBJ2-2; size: -
DNA: TGTGCCAGCTCACCTCTGGCGGGAGATCAAGAGACCCAGTACTTC; CDR3: CASSPLAGDQETQYF; D: TRBD2; V: TRBV18; J: TRBJ2-5; size: -
DNA: TGTGCCAGCAGCCTCCGGACAGGGAATGAGCAGTTCTTC; CDR3: CASSLRTGNEQFF; D: TRBD1; V: TRBV5-4; J: TRBJ2-1; size: -
DNA: TGTGCCAGCAGCCGGCCGGGTAGTCGGGTCTTTTACGAGCAGTACTTC; CDR3: CASSRPGSRVFYEQYF; D: -; V: TRBV7-2; J: TRBJ2-7; size: -
DNA: TGCGCCAGCAGCTTGGCCATAGTAATCCAAGAGACCCAGTACTTC; CDR3: CASSLAIVIQETQYF; D: -; V: TRBV5-1; J: TRBJ2-5; size: -
DNA: TGTGCCAGCATCCCTGGACTAGCGGATGAGCAGTTCTTC; CDR3: CASIPGLADEQFF; D: TRBD2; V: TRBV28; J: TRBJ2-1; size: -
DNA: TGTGCCATCAGTGGCAGGGGGAACTACGAGCAGTACTTC; CDR3: CAISGRGNYEQYF; D: TRBD1; V: TRBV10-3; J: TRBJ2-7; size: -
DNA: TGCGCCAGCAGCTTAGGGACAGGGAGGAACGAGCAGTACTTC; CDR3: CASSLGTGRNEQYF; D: TRBD1; V: TRBV5-1; J: TRBJ2-7; size: -
DNA: TGTGCCAGCTCACCAACCGGGACAGGGAGCTCTGGGGCCAACGTCCTGACTTTC; CDR3: CASSPTGTGSSGANVLTF; D: TRBD1; V: TRBV18; J: TRBJ2-6; size: -
DNA: TGTGCCAGCAGCTTGATACAGGGCAACACTGAAGCTTTCTTT; CDR3: CASSLIQGNTEAFF; D: -; V: TRBV5-6; J: TRBJ1-1; size: -
DNA: TGTGCCAGTAGTTCCCCCGGGACCCCCACCGGGGAGCTGTTTTTT; CDR3: CASSSPGTPTGELFF; D: -; V: TRBV19; J: TRBJ2-2; size: -
DNA: TGTGCCAGCAGCCAAGGACGCTCGGAGAATTCACCCCTCCACTTT; CDR3: CASSQGRSENSPLHF; D: -; V: TRBV11-2; J: TRBJ1-6; size: once
DNA: TGTGCCAGCAGCACCAGGGGGCAGGAAGATACGCAGTATTTT; CDR3: CASSTRGQEDTQYF; D: TRBD1; V: TRBV4-2; J: TRBJ2-3; size: -
DNA: TGCGCCAGCAGCCAAACCCGGGACAGGGGGCTTCCCAACACTGAAGCTTTCTTT; CDR3: CASSQTRDRGLPNTEAFF; D: TRBD1; V: TRBV4-3; J: TRBJ1-1; size: -
DNA: TGTGCCAGCAGTGATGGACAGGATGATATCACAGATACGCAGTATTTT; CDR3: CASSDGQDDITDTQYF; D: TRBD1; V: TRBV25-1; J: TRBJ2-3; size: -
DNA: TGTGCCAGCAGCTTCGGGACTAGCGGGAGAGGGACCCAGTACTTC; CDR3: CASSFGTSGRGTQYF; D: TRBD2; V: TRBV5-4; J: TRBJ2-5; size: -
DNA: TGTGCCAGCAGCTCCCTCCCTAGTAGCGGGTGGGATTACAATGAGCAGTTCTTC; CDR3: CASSSLPSSGWDYNEQFF; D: TRBD2; V: TRBV7-2; J: TRBJ2-1; size: -
DNA: TGCGCCAGCAGCTTTGCCGGGACAGGGGAGGAGACCCAGTACTTC; CDR3: CASSFAGTGEETQYF; D: TRBD1; V: TRBV5-1; J: TRBJ2-5; size: -
DNA: TGTGCCAGCACCCCTCCAGGAGGGAACACTGAAGCTTTCTTT; CDR3: CASTPPGGNTEAFF; D: -; V: TRBV6-5; J: TRBJ1-1; size: -
DNA: TGTGCCAGCAGTTTTTTTGGGGGCAATGTGGTAGGCGGCACTGAAGCTTTCTTT; CDR3: CASSFFGGNVVGGTEAFF; D: -; V: TRBV28; J: TRBJ1-1; size: -
DNA: TGTGCCAGCAGCCACCCCGGGACAAAGAACACTGAAGCTTTCTTT; CDR3: CASSHPGTKNTEAFF; D: -; V: TRBV14; J: TRBJ1-1; size: few
DNA: TGTGCCAGCAGCCGGGACAGGGGGCGGGAGCAGTACTTC; CDR3: CASSRDRGREQYF; D: TRBD1; V: TRBV7-6; J: TRBJ2-7; size: -
DNA: TGTGCCAGCAGCTTATTTTATAGCGGAAGCTACAATGAGCAGTTCTTC; CDR3: CASSLFYSGSYNEQFF; D: -; V: TRBV11-2; J: TRBJ2-1; size: -
DNA: TGTGCCAGCAGCTTGTTGGTTGCTGGAAACACCATATATTTT; CDR3: CASSLLVAGNTIYF; D: -; V: TRBV5-5; J: TRBJ1-3; size: -
DNA: TGTGCCAGCACCGCCGCACAGACTAGCGGGGCGGGGAAGCAGTACTTC; CDR3: CASTAAQTSGAGKQYF; D: TRBD2; V: TRBV5-6; J: TRBJ2-7; size: -
DNA: TGTGCCAGCAGTTTAGACCCCCTCTTGTATCAGCCCCAGCATTTT; CDR3: CASSLDPLLYQPQHF; D: -; V: TRBV6-6; J: TRBJ1-5; size: -
DNA: TGTGCCAGCAGGGGATTCACGGTCGAGCAGTACTTC; CDR3: CASRGFTVEQYF; D: -; V: TRBV6-6; J: TRBJ2-7; size: once
DNA: TGTGCCAGCAGAAACCCCGTTACTACTAGCACAGATACGCAGTATTTT; CDR3: CASRNPVTTSTDTQYF; D: -; V: TRBV7-9; J: TRBJ2-3; size: -
DNA: TGCGCCAGCAGACTCGACAGTAACTATGGCTACACCTTC; CDR3: CASRLDSNYGYTF; D: -; V: TRBV5-1; J: TRBJ1-2; size: -